This TCR beta chain was sequenced in a study of cytomegalovirus exposure and HLA in healthy donors. Details on this clone: The same CDR3 is also encoded by other DNA sequences in this sample.

Sequenced by immunoSEQ multiplex PCR; TCRdb stores in-frame clones only, minus some. The sample contains roughly 250,000 clones, 85% to 90% of which appear only once. Trimming took off 0 bases at V and 6 bases at J, with 7 bases between the two ends. This CDR3 spans 13 amino acids. From germline, CDR1 is SGDLS and CDR2 YYNGEE. The clonotype was recovered from a woman between 18 and 30 years old in good health and CMV-seronegative. This rearrangement joins TRBV9 to TRBJ1-5, with TRBD1 as a possible D gene (5 bases). The material sequenced was PBMCs. CDR3 bases: TGTGCCAGCAGCGTAGGGGGGGGTCAGCCCCAGCATTTT. It specifies CASSVGGGQPQHF.